Shown below are 2 T cell receptor beta chains from a single sample sequenced in a study of CD8+CD57+ T cells in acquired aplastic anemia. TCR beta VDJ and CDR3 were profiled, and genomic DNA was the template. TCRdb used MiXCR to reprocess the reads, holding one entry per CDR3 protein. The data show 74,000 or so distinct CDR3 sequences, with around half seen just once and approximately 8.3% held by the top ten. What was sequenced was sorted CD4+, CD8+, or CD8+CD57+ T cells (not recorded which) from PBMCs. The receptors stem from a human donor in good health, serving as a control.

This clonotype came up many times. The genes are TRBV27 and TRBJ2-3, with D unresolved. The CDR3 covers 12 residues. With 0 bases removed from V and 6 bases from J, the gap between germline ends came to 4 bases. Per the germline V gene, CDR1 is MNHEY and CDR2 is SMNVEV (reference sequence). This CDR3 is CASSLSKDTQYF. CDR3 bases: TGTGCCAGCAGTTTATCCAAGGATACGCAGTATTTT.

The rearrangement links TRBV2 to TRBJ1-6; D not certain. The CDR3 length is 13 residues. The germline gives CDR1 SNHLY, CDR2 FYNNEI. Trimming stripped 4 bases from V and 10 bases from J, with 11 bases between. The CDR3 is CASSANLQSPLHF. The CDR3 coding sequence is TGTGCCAGCAGTGCGAACCTCCAATCACCCCTCCACTTT. Using reference TRBV2 and TRBJ1-6 for the parts outside the CDR3, the full variable domain is EPEVTQTPSHQVTQMGQEVILRCVPISNHLYFYWYRQILGQKVEFLVSFYNNEISEKSEIFDDQFSVERPDGSNFTLKIRSTKLEDSAMYFCASSANLQSPLHFGNGTRLTVT.